The 21 T cell receptor beta chains presented below share a single source sample, sequenced in a study of cytomegalovirus exposure and HLA in healthy donors. TCRdb's table, derived via immunoSEQ multiplex PCR, lists solely in-frame clones and lacks some. The profile shows tens of thousands of clones, just over 90% of them singletons. The source material was PBMCs. All receptors come from a woman younger than 30 in good health and CMV-seronegative.

The genes are TRBV5-1 and TRBJ1-3, with D possibly matching TRBD1 (5 bases). V dropped 0 bases and J dropped 0 bases, with 10 bases sitting between them. The CDR3 sequence is 16 residues long. Germline CDR1 and CDR2: SGHRS and YFSETQ. The CDR3 bases are TGCGCCAGCAGCTTGGTGTCGGGGGGCTCTGGAAACACCATATATTTT. Amino acids: CASSLVSGGSGNTIYF.

The chain links TRBV5-4 to TRBJ2-6; possibly TRBD1 for D (6 bases). Trimming removed 0 bases from V and 4 bases from J, with 17 bases in between. From germline, CDR1 is SGHNT and CDR2 YYREEE (reference sequence). The CDR3 is 18 amino acids. The CDR3 region has the DNA TGTGCCAGCAGCTTGGTTTCCGGCAGGGGTGTGGGGGCCAACGTCCTGACTTTC. Protein product: CASSLVSGRGVGANVLTF.

The rearrangement links TRBV27 to TRBJ2-7, with 8 positions matching TRBD1. V was clipped by 4 bases and J by 0 bases; unmatched bases: 5. The CDR3 consists of 15 residues. The germline V gene encodes CDR1 MNHEY and CDR2 SMNVEV (reference sequence). The CDR3 here is CASSSETGVSYEQYF. The CDR3 bases are TGTGCCAGCAGTTCCGAGACAGGGGTCTCCTACGAGCAGTACTTC.

The rearrangement joins TRBV6-1 to TRBJ2-6, with no clear D. This CDR3 is 15 amino acids long. Germline assignment: CDR1 MNHNS and CDR2 SASEGT. V was shortened by 5 bases and J by 0 bases, with 8 bases between the two germline ends. The CDR3 loop reads CASSKQSSGANVLTF. The CDR3 bases are TGTGCCAGCAGTAAACAGAGCTCTGGGGCCAACGTCCTGACTTTC.

V and J are TRBV6-5 and TRBJ2-2; 8 nucleotides match TRBD2. The germline V gene encodes CDR1 MNHEY and CDR2 SVGAGI. V lost 4 bases to trimming and J lost 2 bases; unmatched junction nucleotides: 6. The length of the CDR3 is 16 residues. CDR3 in DNA: TGTGCCAGCAGTTCTAGAGGACTAGCAAACACCGGGGAGCTGTTTTTT. Translated, it gives CASSSRGLANTGELFF.

This chain connects TRBV19 to TRBJ1-5; D gene unclear. V lost 1 base and J lost 5, with 12 bases in between. This CDR3 spans 15 amino acids. Germline values: CDR1 LNHDA, CDR2 SQIVND (reference sequence). CDR3 in DNA: TGTGCCAGTAGTATAGTATGGGGAGGAGATCAGCCCCAGCATTTT. It is translated as CASSIVWGGDQPQHF. The full variable domain, its missing parts supplied by reference TRBV19 and TRBJ1-5, is DGGITQSPKYLFRKEGQNVTLSCEQNLNHDAMYWYRQDPGQGLRLIYYSQIVNDFQKGDIAEGYSVSREKKESFPLTVTSAQKNPTAFYLCASSIVWGGDQPQHFGDGTRLSIL.

J is TRBJ2-3 and V is TRBV13, with a possible D match to TRBD1 (6 bases). The CDR3 runs to 18 residues. Germline CDR1 reads PRHDT; CDR2 reads FYEKMQ (reference sequence). With 3 bases removed from V and 2 bases from J, the gap between germline ends came to 21 bases. The CDR3 DNA reads TGTGCCAGCAGCTTTTTCTCTCAGGGGCAAACCAACACAGATACGCAGTATTTT. It codes for CASSFFSQGQTNTDTQYF.

V usage is TRBV27 and J usage is TRBJ2-2; the match to TRBD1 covers 7 bases. Trimming removed 5 bases from V and 1 base from J; junction bases left unmatched: 7. Germline V gene sequence: CDR1 MNHEY, CDR2 SMNVEV (reference sequence). This CDR3 is built from 16 residues. CDR3 in amino acids: CASSLPGQRNTGELFF. CDR3 in DNA: TGTGCCAGCAGTCTTCCGGGACAGAGGAACACCGGGGAGCTGTTTTTT.

The V call is TRBV6-6, the J call TRBJ1-1; D gene uncertain. Trimming stripped 5 bases from V and 6 bases from J, with 4 bases between. The CDR3 spans 10 residues. Germline assignment: CDR1 MNHNY and CDR2 SVGAGI (reference sequence). CDR3 loop: CASSRAEAFF. Written as DNA, the CDR3 is TGTGCCAGCAGTCGCGCTGAAGCTTTCTTT.

The chain couples TRBV7-8 to TRBJ1-2, with TRBD1 as a possible D gene (6 bases). The V and J ends lost 4 bases and 4 bases respectively, with 10 bases between them. CDR1 is SGHVS and CDR2 is FQNEAQ in the germline V gene. This CDR3 is built from 13 residues. The chain's CDR3 is CASSSQGFYGYTF. Here the CDR3 DNA reads TGTGCCAGCAGCTCCCAGGGGTTCTATGGCTACACCTTC.

This chain links TRBV18 with TRBJ2-1; D unclear. The CDR3 is 14 amino acids. V dropped 0 bases and J dropped 10 bases, with 13 bases sitting between them. Germline V CDR1 and CDR2: KGHSH, LQKENI. CDR3 bases: TGTGCCAGCTCACCACCGAGTAGGAGCTGGGAGCAGTTCTTC. Amino acid sequence: CASSPPSRSWEQFF.

This clone was detected only once. The V and J genes are TRBV28 and TRBJ2-1, with D possibly TRBD1 on 5 matching bases. This CDR3 region has 15 residues. Per germline, CDR1 MDHEN and CDR2 SYDVKM. V lost 1 base and J lost 2, with 9 bases in between. CDR3 DNA sequence: TGTGCCAGCAGTTTATTACAGGAGACCTACAATGAGCAGTTCTTC. Protein product: CASSLLQETYNEQFF.

J is TRBJ2-2 and V is TRBV5-4; no definite D call. Trimming removed 4 bases from V and 0 bases from J, with 10 bases in between. The CDR3 runs 15 residues. CDR1 is SGHNT, CDR2 YYREEE, per germline (reference sequence). For the CDR3, the DNA is TGTGCCAGCAGCCAACTACTATCGAACACCGGGGAGCTGTTTTTT. Residues: CASSQLLSNTGELFF.

The chain has TRBV5-5 and TRBJ1-4; the D gene is possibly TRBD1 (6 bases). CDR3 length: 18 residues. Germline V gives CDR1 SGHKS, CDR2 YYEKEE (reference sequence). Between the trimmed V and J ends, which lost 1 base and 6 bases, there was a span of 22 bases. CDR3 in DNA: TGTGCCAGCAGCTTGATGAAGCCAGGGGCGACGTTCGATGAAAAACTGTTTTTT. Protein sequence: CASSLMKPGATFDEKLFF.

This chain uses TRBV19 with TRBJ1-2, with 7 bases lining up with TRBD1. The V and J ends lost 5 bases and 4 bases, in that order; junction bases with no gene match: 7. This CDR3 spans 14 amino acids. In germline, CDR1 is LNHDA, CDR2 SQIVND (reference sequence). The DNA for the CDR3 is TGTGCCAGTAGTGGACAGGTACTAACCTATGGCTACACCTTC. Translating gives CASSGQVLTYGYTF.

The gene calls are TRBV10-3 and TRBJ2-2; TRBD2 agrees at 12 bases. This CDR3 has 18 residues. V shed 8 bases and J 6 bases; nucleotides not matched to a gene: 16. Germline loops: CDR1 ENHRY, CDR2 SYGVKD. The CDR3 protein is CAIRPTSGSRSSPGELFF. As DNA, the CDR3 is TGTGCCATCCGCCCGACTAGCGGGAGTAGGTCGTCTCCCGGGGAGCTGTTTTTT.

This clone was seen only once. The genes are TRBV10-2 and TRBJ1-2; perhaps TRBD1 as D (5 bases). V lost 2 bases and J 6 bases, leaving 10 bases between the germline ends. The germline V gene encodes CDR1 WSHSY and CDR2 SAAADI. The CDR3 covers 13 residues. This CDR3 is CASSENGGDGYTF. Written as DNA, the CDR3 is TGCGCCAGCAGTGAGAATGGGGGGGATGGCTACACCTTC.

The chain is built from TRBV7-3 and TRBJ2-2, with D hard to call. Deletions cut 6 bases from V and 3 bases from J, with 8 bases between. This CDR3 comprises 13 residues. From germline, CDR1 is SGHTA and CDR2 FQGTGA. The CDR3 here is CASRDQYTGELFF. As DNA, the CDR3 is TGTGCCAGCAGAGATCAGTACACCGGGGAGCTGTTTTTT.

CDR3 in amino acids: CASSLVTGSFAEQYF. Here the CDR3 DNA reads TGCGCCAGCAGCTTGGTAACAGGGTCTTTTGCCGAGCAGTACTTC. The J gene is TRBJ2-7, the V gene TRBV5-1, with D possibly being TRBD1 (6 bases). Germline V gene data show CDR1 as SGHRS and CDR2 as YFSETQ. The V end lost 0 bases, the J end lost 6 bases, and 16 bases lay between the germline ends. The CDR3 has 15 amino acids.

CDR3 sequence: CASSEVGGSYNEQFF. CDR3 bases: TGTGCCAGCAGTGAGGTTGGGGGCAGTTACAATGAGCAGTTCTTC. The chain links TRBV6-1 to TRBJ2-1, with D possibly matching TRBD1 (6 bases). CDR3 length equals 15 residues. V lost 3 bases, J lost 4 bases, and 13 bases lay in between. Germline V CDR1 and CDR2: MNHNS, SASEGT.

The gene calls are TRBV19 and TRBJ2-1; D is possibly TRBD1 (6 bases). Trimming stripped 5 bases from V and 4 bases from J, with 12 bases between. Germline lookup yields CDR1 LNHDA and CDR2 SQIVND (reference sequence). The CDR3 extends over 14 amino acids. DNA of the CDR3: TGTGCCAGTAGTCGACTGGACAGTTACAATGAGCAGTTCTTC. This translates into CASSRLDSYNEQFF.